The 8 T cell receptor beta chains below all came from one sample that was sequenced in a study of CD8+ T cells in alopecia areata (dated by TCRdb to the late 2010s). In light of the paper, this sample's time point label describes: 24 weeks on oral tofacitinib. The treatment or condition label, read with the paper, signifies: oral pan-JAK inhibitor, 5-10 mg twice daily. Library creation used the immunoSEQ multiplex PCR assay. RNA was extracted from all samples and reverse transcribed into cDNA as template for TCR sequencing. TCRdb's version of the immuneACCESS table is confined to in-frame rearrangements and falls short of the full clone set. An unresolved V gene accounts for under half of the shortfall where checked; the remainder is of unknown origin. Here the sample has about 290,000 clones; 58% occur a single time. The top ten clones comprise under 2% of the sample. The sequences come from CD4+ T cells sorted from blood, collected at week 24, from a patient treated with tofacitinib. The receptors were sampled from a human donor with alopecia areata.

This chain uses TRBV29-1 with TRBJ1-4; D is perhaps TRBD1 (5 bases). This CDR3 comprises 12 residues. Germline CDR1 reads SQVTM; CDR2 reads ANQGSEA. V was shortened by 5 bases and J by 10 bases, with 14 bases between the two germline ends. For the CDR3, the DNA is TGCAGCGTTCTAAATTCAAGGGGAAAACTGTTTTTT. This gives the protein CSVLNSRGKLFF.

This sequence joins TRBV6-5 and TRBJ2-2, with a possible D match to TRBD1 (6 bases). The CDR3 has 13 residues. The germline CDR1 and CDR2 sequences are MNHEY and SVGAGI. For the CDR3, the DNA is TGTGCTTCGACAGGCCCGAACACCGGGGAGCTGTTTTTT. This sequence encodes CASTGPNTGELFF.

The chain uses TRBV7-9 and TRBJ2-7, with D unresolved. The CDR3 covers 13 residues. CDR1 is SEHNR, CDR2 FQNEAQ, per germline (reference sequence). V shed 0 bases and J shed 5 bases, with 8 bases lying between them. CDR3: CASSLARGNEQYF. For the CDR3, the DNA is TGTGCCAGCAGCTTAGCGCGAGGCAACGAGCAGTACTTC.

This sequence joins TRBV5-4 and TRBJ2-5; the D is unclear. The V end was cut by 2 bases, the J end by 3 bases, with 8 bases between. The CDR3 totals 13 residues. The germline CDR1 and CDR2 sequences are SGHNT and YYREEE (reference sequence). In nucleotides, the CDR3 is TGTGCCAGCAGCTTTGGCGGAGAAGAGACCCAGTACTTC. Protein: CASSFGGEETQYF.

The chain employs TRBV27 and TRBJ2-5, with 15 bases fitting TRBD2. CDR1 and CDR2 from the germline V gene are MNHEY and SMNVEV (reference sequence). This CDR3 comprises 16 residues. Trimming at V came to 6 bases and at J to 5 bases, leaving 7 bases not matched to a gene. The CDR3 DNA reads as TGTGCCAGCAGGGCAGGGACTAGCGGGGGGCCTGAGACCCAGTACTTC. It yields the protein CASRAGTSGGPETQYF.

Regarding this clone: Within the sample, other DNA sequences also encode this same CDR3. V and J are TRBV30 and TRBJ1-1; D ambiguous. Trimming left V 0 bases short and J 2 bases short, with 4 bases between. The CDR3 contains 12 residues. Per germline, CDR1 GTSNPN and CDR2 SVGIG (reference sequence). DNA of the CDR3: TGTGCCTGGAGTGTAGGTAACACTGAAGCTTTCTTT. This translates into CAWSVGNTEAFF.

This chain joins TRBV30 and TRBJ1-6; no clear D gene. The CDR3 contains 18 residues. V lost 0 bases, J lost 0 bases, and 15 bases lay in between. Germline V lookup: CDR1 GTSNPN, CDR2 SVGIG (reference sequence). CDR3 sequence reads: CAWSVQEHRSSYNSPLHF. Here the CDR3 DNA reads TGTGCCTGGAGTGTACAAGAGCACAGAAGCTCCTATAATTCACCCCTCCACTTT.

The chain combines TRBV30 with TRBJ1-2; 7 nucleotides match TRBD1. The V segment lost 0 bases and the J segment 7 bases; nucleotides outside the gene matches: 5. Per the germline V gene, CDR1 is GTSNPN and CDR2 is SVGIG (reference sequence). CDR3 length equals 13 residues. CDR3: CAWSVRSGGGYTF. The CDR3 region has the DNA TGTGCCTGGAGTGTAAGGTCAGGGGGTGGCTACACCTTC.